The rows below give T cell receptor beta chains drawn from one sample of a study of T cells in Graves' hyperthyroidism and ophthalmopathy. TCRdb re-analysed the multiplex PCR reads in MiXCR, keeping a single row per CDR3 protein. The profile covers approximately 590,000 distinct CDR3 sequences, with approximately 14% appearing a single time and 7.3% taken by the ten largest. Sequencing was done on a sample of blood. The receptors come from a woman in her twenties or thirties with Graves' hyperthyroidism. The CDR3 runs from the conserved cysteine through the conserved F or W. A D gene is named only where the DNA matches it firmly. Clone size is given for some rows only: seen once, a few or many times, or a class if the clone is expanded.

d_gene,j_gene,abundance,v_gene,CDR3aa,CDR3nt
.,TRBJ1-1,.,TRBV19,CASTFVGVSEAFF,TGTGCCAGTACCTTTGTAGGAGTTTCTGAAGCTTTCTTT
.,TRBJ2-1,.,TRBV4-1,CASSHPLLRIQQFF,TGCGCCAGCAGCCACCCTTTATTGCGGATTCAGCAGTTCTTC
TRBD1,TRBJ1-3,few,TRBV12-3/TRBV12-4,CASTPDRSGNTIYF,TGTGCCAGCACGCCGGACAGGTCTGGAAACACCATATATTTT
.,TRBJ2-2,few,TRBV6-2/TRBV6-3,CASSYSTLLEQENTGELFF,TGTGCCAGCAGTTACTCGACGCTCTTGGAACAGGAGAACACCGGGGAGCTGTTTTTT
.,TRBJ1-1,few,TRBV27,CASSPTRMDTEAFF,TGTGCCAGCAGTCCGACTCGGATGGACACTGAAGCTTTCTTT
.,TRBJ2-1,many,TRBV2,CASSENLYNEQFF,TGTGCCAGCAGTGAAAACCTTTACAATGAGCAGTTCTTC
.,TRBJ1-3,few,TRBV20-1,CSARIPGNTIYF,TGCAGTGCTAGAATCCCTGGAAACACCATATATTTT
.,TRBJ2-5,many,TRBV18,CASSPLEGETQYF,TGTGCCAGCTCACCACTCGAGGGAGAGACCCAGTACTTC
TRBD2,TRBJ2-3,many,TRBV28,CASSFISRLAKGTDTQYF,TGTGCCAGCAGTTTTATATCTAGACTAGCTAAGGGCACAGATACGCAGTATTTT
.,TRBJ1-4,.,TRBV4-1,CASSQSWTVPGQLFF,TGCGCCAGCAGCCAGAGCTGGACAGTACCCGGACAACTGTTTTTT
.,TRBJ2-1,many,TRBV20-1,CSVSIFGDNEQFF,TGCAGTGTATCCATATTTGGCGACAATGAGCAGTTCTTC
TRBD2,TRBJ2-7,once,TRBV7-2,CASCPPGLAAHEQYF,TGTGCCAGCTGCCCCCCTGGACTAGCTGCCCACGAGCAGTACTTC
.,TRBJ2-7,many,TRBV12-3/TRBV12-4,CASSPRDPGDEQYF,TGTGCCAGCAGTCCGCGGGACCCGGGGGACGAGCAGTACTTC
TRBD2,TRBJ2-1,.,TRBV7-9,CASSLARLAGRNEQFF,TGTGCCAGCAGCTTAGCCCGACTAGCGGGCCGCAATGAGCAGTTCTTC
TRBD2,TRBJ2-3,many,TRBV7-6,CASSISGRAGDTQYF,TGTGCCAGCAGCATTAGCGGGAGGGCCGGAGATACGCAGTATTTT
TRBD2,TRBJ2-7,many,TRBV6-6,CASSYSGTSGRPYEQYF,TGTGCCAGCAGTTACTCAGGGACTAGCGGGAGGCCCTACGAGCAGTACTTC
.,TRBJ1-3,many,TRBV12-3/TRBV12-4,CASSSTPGPVSGNTIYF,TGTGCCAGCAGTTCCACCCCGGGACCGGTATCTGGAAACACCATATATTTT
TRBD2,TRBJ2-3,many,TRBV6-5,CASSYGVSGSSDTQYF,TGTGCCAGCAGTTACGGAGTTAGCGGGTCGTCAGATACGCAGTATTTT
.,TRBJ1-5,many,TRBV6-6,CASSYRPLEPQHF,TGTGCCAGCAGTTACCGGCCTCTTGAGCCCCAGCATTTT
TRBD2,TRBJ2-7,many,TRBV5-1,CASRSASGTYEQYF,TGCGCCAGCAGATCAGCTAGCGGGACATACGAGCAGTACTTC
.,TRBJ2-1,many,TRBV6-6,CASSYPPQGLWSYNEQFF,TGTGCCAGCAGTTACCCCCCGCAGGGGCTGTGGTCCTACAATGAGCAGTTCTTC